This T cell receptor (beta chain) originates from a study of blood T cells in healthy people across ages. Findings and limits, study-wide: With age, beta diversity per million T cells declined roughly linearly, significantly by 30 to 40.

On this clonotype itself: Its target is unknown.

Every sample gave at least 5.5 micrograms of total RNA when it was extracted. It was with a sample-barcoded 5' primer and a J-beta primer mix that a second PCR of roughly 7 to 12 cycles was run. TCRdb reprocessed the 5' RACE reads with MiXCR, giving one entry per CDR3 protein. The sample consists of about 680,000 distinct CDR3 sequences, approximately 49% of them appearing once. This CDR3 region has 15 residues. Per the germline V gene, CDR1 is MNHEY and CDR2 is SVGAGI. V lost 6 bases and J lost 3; bases outside the gene matches: 8. Sequencing was performed on blood. The V call is TRBV6-5, the J call TRBJ2-7; TRBD1 aligns across 10 bases. The clonotype was recovered from a woman between 55 and 75 years old in good health. The CDR3 loop is CASRSPGQGLYEQYF. CDR3 coding DNA: TGTGCCAGCAGATCTCCGGGACAGGGGCTCTACGAGCAGTACTTC.